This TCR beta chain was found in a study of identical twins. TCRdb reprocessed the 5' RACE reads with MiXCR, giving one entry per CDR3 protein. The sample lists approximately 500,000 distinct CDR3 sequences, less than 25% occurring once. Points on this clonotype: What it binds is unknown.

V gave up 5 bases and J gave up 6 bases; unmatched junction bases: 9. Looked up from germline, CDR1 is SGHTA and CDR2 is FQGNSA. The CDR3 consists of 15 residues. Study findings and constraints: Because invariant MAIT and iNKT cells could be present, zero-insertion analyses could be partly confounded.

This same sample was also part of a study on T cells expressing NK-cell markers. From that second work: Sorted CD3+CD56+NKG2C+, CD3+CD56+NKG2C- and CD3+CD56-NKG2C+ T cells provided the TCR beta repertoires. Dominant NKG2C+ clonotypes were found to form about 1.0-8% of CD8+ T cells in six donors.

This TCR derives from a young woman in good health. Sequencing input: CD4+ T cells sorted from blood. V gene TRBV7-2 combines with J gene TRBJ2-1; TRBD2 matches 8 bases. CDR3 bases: TGTGCCAGCAGCGCACCGGGACTAGGTTTCAATGAGCAGTTCTTC. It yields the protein CASSAPGLGFNEQFF.